Listed below are T cell receptor beta chains from one sample, sequenced in a study of blood T cell repertoires in COVID-19. This table comes from immunoSEQ multiplex PCR, and its TCRdb copy is limited to in-frame clones, with some not included. The sample lists some 96,000 clones, 90% occurring once. The sequenced sample was peripheral blood. The receptors stem from a man aged 60 to 69 with acute or convalescent COVID-19. Both conserved end residues are part of each CDR3. D genes are given only for firm matches. Expanded clones are given a class, and other clones once, few, many or no size at all.

V gene	clone size	J gene	D gene	CDR3 DNA	CDR3 protein
TRBV10-3	.	TRBJ2-2	.	TGTGCCATCAGTGAGCACCAGGGGTCCGGGGAGCTGTTTTTT	CAISEHQGSGELFF
TRBV6-5	.	TRBJ1-2	TRBD1	TGTGCCAGCAGTCTGGGGACAGGCCCTAACTATGGCTACACCTTC	CASSLGTGPNYGYTF
TRBV27	.	TRBJ1-5	.	TGTGCCAGCAGTTTTTACAATCAGCCCCAGCATTTT	CASSFYNQPQHF
TRBV5-4	.	TRBJ1-5	TRBD1	TGTGCCAGCAGCTTGCGGGACAGTAATCAGCCCCAGCATTTT	CASSLRDSNQPQHF
TRBV5-6	.	TRBJ1-1	TRBD1	TGTGCCAGCAGCCCCCGACAGGGTAGAATGAACACTGAAGCTTTCTTT	CASSPRQGRMNTEAFF
TRBV5-6	.	TRBJ2-3	TRBD2	TGTGCCAGCAGCTTCCTAGCGGGGGGGAGCGGAGATACGCAGTATTTT	CASSFLAGGSGDTQYF
TRBV7-7	.	TRBJ2-5	TRBD2	TGTGCCAGCAGCTTAGGTCTCGGGGGGGCCGGACAAGAGACCCAGTACTTC	CASSLGLGGAGQETQYF
TRBV5-1	.	TRBJ1-3	.	TGCGCCAGCAGCCTTACCGGGGGGCCAGCTGGAAACACCATATATTTT	CASSLTGGPAGNTIYF
TRBV6-5	.	TRBJ2-3	.	TGTGCCAGCGGGTTGGGCTTCCGCACAGATACGCAGTATTTT	CASGLGFRTDTQYF
TRBV6-2/TRBV6-3	.	TRBJ2-3	TRBD2	TGTGCCAGCAGTTATGTCGGTGGGCGGGGGAGCACAGATACGCAGTATTTT	CASSYVGGRGSTDTQYF
TRBV6-1	.	TRBJ1-1	.	TGTGCCAGCAGTGAAGCTGTAGACACTGAAGCTTTCTTT	CASSEAVDTEAFF
TRBV13	.	TRBJ2-4	TRBD1	TGTGCCAGCAGCTTCACGGGACAGAGCAAAAACATTCAGTACTTC	CASSFTGQSKNIQYF
TRBV12-3/TRBV12-4	.	TRBJ1-2	.	TGTGCCAGCAAGTTTACCGGCTATGGCTACACCTTC	CASKFTGYGYTF
TRBV6-1	.	TRBJ1-5	.	TGTGCCAGCAGTGCCCGACAGTATGGGGGCAATCAGCCCCAGCATTTT	CASSARQYGGNQPQHF
TRBV14	.	TRBJ1-3	TRBD1	TGTGCCAGCAGCCAAGAAGCCTGGGACAGGGCAGGAGGAAACACCATATATTTT	CASSQEAWDRAGGNTIYF
TRBV7-2	few	TRBJ1-2	.	TGTGCCAGCAGCTCCGGACAGAACTATGGCTACACCTTC	CASSSGQNYGYTF
TRBV19	once	TRBJ1-1	.	TGTGCCAGTAGTATCTCGGACAGATCGAACACTGAAGCTTTCTTT	CASSISDRSNTEAFF
TRBV5-1	.	TRBJ1-1	.	TGCGCCAGCAGCTTGGGGTTAGACAGGAACACTGAAGCTTTCTTT	CASSLGLDRNTEAFF
TRBV10-3	.	TRBJ2-1	.	TGTGCCATCAGTGGTCCGGTGAACTCCTACAATGAGCAGTTCTTC	CAISGPVNSYNEQFF
TRBV7-8	few	TRBJ1-2	.	TGTGCCAGCAGCATAGGAGGCAATGGCTACACCTTC	CASSIGGNGYTF